Following are 3 T cell receptor beta chains from one sample sequenced in a study of blood T cell repertoires in COVID-19. Libraries were prepared by immunoSEQ multiplex PCR; TCRdb keeps only in-frame clonotypes and omits some of them. The table lists over 150,000 clones, about 80% of them singletons. The sequencing input was peripheral blood. These receptors were collected from a man in his 60s with acute or convalescent COVID-19.

This clone was counted once. This rearrangement joins TRBV6-6 to TRBJ2-5; TRBD1 aligns across 7 bases. The ends lost 6 bases at V and 1 base at J; junction bases unmatched: 8. The CDR3 loop spans 15 amino acids. Germline CDR1 is MNHNY and CDR2 is SVGAGI (reference sequence). The CDR3 coding sequence is TGTGCCAGCAGCCCGGGACAGATATTCCAAGAGACCCAGTACTTC. This encodes CASSPGQIFQETQYF.

This chain links TRBV7-3 with TRBJ1-1; D is unresolved. The germline gives CDR1 SGHTA, CDR2 FQGTGA. This CDR3 is built from 14 residues. V lost 2 bases, J lost 1 base, and 8 bases lay in between. CDR3 sequence reads: CASSLEGTNTEAFF. As DNA, the CDR3 is TGTGCCAGCAGCTTAGAGGGCACGAACACTGAAGCTTTCTTT. Full variable domain (outside the CDR3, taken from reference TRBV7-3 and TRBJ1-1): GAGVSQTPSNKVTEKGKYVELRCDPISGHTALYWYRQSLGQGPEFLIYFQGTGAADDSGLPNDRFFAVRPEGSVSTLKIQRTERGDSAVYLCASSLEGTNTEAFFGQGTRLTVV.

The gene calls are TRBV7-2 and TRBJ1-2; D ambiguous. CDR3 size: 16 residues. Between the trimmed V and J ends, which lost 4 bases and 0 bases, there was a span of 15 bases. Germline CDR1 and CDR2: SGHTA and FQGNSA. In DNA form, the CDR3 reads TGTGCCAGCAGCTCCCTCGGCGCGGATGCTAACTATGGCTACACCTTC. The encoded protein is CASSSLGADANYGYTF.